The 24 T cell receptor beta chains below come from one sample, sequenced in a study of T cell changes during pregnancy in multiple sclerosis. Clones were read by immunoSEQ multiplex PCR, and TCRdb kept only the in-frame ones, dropping some. The sample holds 55,000 to 80,000 clones, approximately 93% seen once. Specimen: CD8+ T cells from peripheral blood mononuclear cells, collected in the second trimester of pregnancy. These TCRs come from a female donor with multiple sclerosis, enrolled in a pregnancy study.

V usage is TRBV13 and J usage is TRBJ2-2; D gene uncertain. The CDR3 extends over 13 amino acids. Germline CDR1 reads PRHDT; CDR2 reads FYEKMQ (reference sequence). The germline V and J ends were trimmed by 5 bases and 2 bases, with 6 bases remaining between them. DNA of the CDR3: TGTGCCAGCAGCAGCCGCAACACCGGGGAGCTGTTTTTT. This codes for CASSSRNTGELFF.

The chain couples TRBV28 to TRBJ2-5, with 7 bases aligning to TRBD1. The J call may be mistaken, given a closer DNA end match to TRBJ2-7. From germline, CDR1 is MDHEN and CDR2 SYDVKM. The CDR3 sequence is 13 residues long. CDR3 protein: CASSPAGGYEQYF. CDR3 bases: TGTGCCAGCAGTCCCGCAGGGGGCTACGAGCAGTACTTC.

This chain links TRBV14 with TRBJ2-1; a possible D gene is TRBD2 (5 bases). Germline assignment: CDR1 SGHDN and CDR2 FVKESK. This CDR3 contains 15 residues. V gave up 1 base and J gave up 3 bases, with 10 bases separating them. The CDR3 loop reads CASSQAGGFYNEQFF. The CDR3 coding sequence is TGTGCCAGCAGCCAAGCCGGAGGATTCTACAATGAGCAGTTCTTC.

This rearrangement joins TRBV5-5 to TRBJ2-5; tentatively, D is TRBD2 (6 bases). CDR3 length equals 16 residues. Germline V CDR1 and CDR2: SGHKS, YYEKEE (reference sequence). Deletions cut 4 bases from V and 1 base from J, with 17 bases between. CDR3 sequence: CASSPTSQGFQETQYF. The CDR3 DNA sequence: TGTGCCAGCAGCCCTACTAGCCAGGGTTTCCAAGAGACCCAGTACTTC.

This sequence joins TRBV7-8 and TRBJ2-7; D is uncertain. CDR3 length equals 12 residues. Germline loops: CDR1 SGHVS, CDR2 FQNEAQ. V lost 1 base and J 2 bases, leaving 3 bases between the germline ends. CDR3 coding DNA: TGTGCCAGCAGCTTAGATACCTACGAGCAGTACTTC. Translating gives CASSLDTYEQYF. Complete variable domain (other parts from reference TRBV7-8 and TRBJ2-7): GAGVSQSPRYKVAKRGQDVALRCDPISGHVSLFWYQQALGQGPEFLTYFQNEAQLDKSGLPSDRFFAERPEGSVSTLKIQRTQQEDSAVYLCASSLDTYEQYFGPGTRLTVT.

This rearrangement joins TRBV27 to TRBJ1-5; D is ambiguous. Germline V gene data show CDR1 as MNHEY and CDR2 as SMNVEV (reference sequence). V was pared by 0 bases and J by 6 bases, with 12 bases between. The CDR3 runs 15 residues. The chain's CDR3 is CASSLSVYSGQPQHF. For the CDR3, the DNA is TGTGCCAGCAGTTTATCGGTTTATAGCGGTCAGCCCCAGCATTTT.

Only one count was recorded for this clone. The V call is TRBV27, the J call TRBJ2-7; TRBD2 aligns across 7 bases. CDR3 length equals 14 residues. The junction had 8 bases not matched to a gene; V was cut back by 4 bases and J by 5 bases. In germline, CDR1 is MNHEY, CDR2 SMNVEV (reference sequence). The CDR3 region is CASSWEGAPNEQYF. In DNA form, the CDR3 reads TGTGCCAGCAGTTGGGAGGGTGCTCCCAACGAGCAGTACTTC.

V gene TRBV27 combines with J gene TRBJ2-3, with TRBD2 matching 7 bases. Losses at the gene ends were 1 base for V and 4 bases for J; bases not matched to a gene: 5. The CDR3 has 15 amino acids. Per germline, CDR1 MNHEY and CDR2 SMNVEV (reference sequence). The DNA for the CDR3 is TGTGCCAGCAGTTTATGGGGGAGGGGTCCAGATACGCAGTATTTT. Translating it yields CASSLWGRGPDTQYF.

The chain recombines TRBV6-4 with TRBJ1-1; 9 bases align to TRBD1. Germline trimming cut 4 bases from V and 3 bases from J; bases unmatched to any gene: 6. CDR1 MRHNA and CDR2 SNTAGT come from the germline V gene. CDR3 size: 15 residues. The CDR3 DNA follows: TGTGCCAGCAGTGCAGAGACAGGGGGGGACACTGAAGCTTTCTTT. This translates into CASSAETGGDTEAFF.

The V gene is TRBV27, the J gene TRBJ2-5; 12 bases match TRBD2. CDR1 MNHEY and CDR2 SMNVEV come from the germline V gene (reference sequence). CDR3 length: 15 amino acids. Trimming removed 5 bases from V and 7 bases from J; junction bases left unmatched: 8. The CDR3 is CASSLAGGPGGTQYF. The CDR3 DNA is TGTGCCAGCAGTCTAGCGGGAGGGCCTGGAGGGACCCAGTACTTC.

This clone was seen a single time. The rearrangement joins TRBV7-9 to TRBJ2-1, with unresolved D. Per germline, CDR1 SEHNR and CDR2 FQNEAQ (reference sequence). V was clipped by 5 bases and J by 0 bases, with 11 bases between them. The CDR3 covers 15 residues. The CDR3, as DNA: TGTGCCAGCAGCGATAGCCTTGACTCCTACAATGAGCAGTTCTTC. Its translation: CASSDSLDSYNEQFF.

V gene TRBV4-1 combines with J gene TRBJ2-3; weak D call: TRBD2 (6 bases). With 4 bases removed from V and 1 base from J, the gap between germline ends came to 9 bases. The CDR3 loop spans 14 amino acids. In germline, CDR1 is MGHRA, CDR2 YSYEKL. The chain's CDR3 is CASSLSSGTDTQYF. In nucleotides, the CDR3 is TGCGCCAGCAGCCTTTCTAGCGGCACAGATACGCAGTATTTT.

The CDR3, as DNA: TGTGCCAGCAGCGTAGCGGGCGGGAGCTCCTACGAGCAGTACTTC. It yields the protein CASSVAGGSSYEQYF. The chain is built from TRBV9 and TRBJ2-7; the match to TRBD2 covers 7 bases. In germline, CDR1 is SGDLS, CDR2 YYNGEE. CDR3 length equals 15 residues. The junction had 3 bases not matched to a gene; V was cut back by 0 bases and J by 0 bases.

The chain recombines TRBV28 with TRBJ1-4; maybe TRBD1 (5 bases). There are 16 residues in the CDR3. V dropped 2 bases and J dropped 0 bases, with 10 bases sitting between them. Germline CDR1 MDHEN, CDR2 SYDVKM. CDR3 bases: TGTGCCAGCAGTTTAGGGACTATTGCAACTAATGAAAAACTGTTTTTT. Translation: CASSLGTIATNEKLFF.

CDR3: CASSPLADSSYNEQFF. The CDR3 coding sequence is TGTGCCAGCAGCCCACTAGCGGATAGCTCCTACAATGAGCAGTTCTTC. The genes are TRBV9 and TRBJ2-1; 8 bases match TRBD2. The CDR3 covers 16 residues. The trim removed 4 bases at V and 0 bases at J, leaving 6 bases unmatched. From germline, CDR1 is SGDLS and CDR2 YYNGEE.

This clone was seen just once. The chain links TRBV11-2 to TRBJ1-2, with D possibly matching TRBD1 (5 bases). Trimming removed 5 bases at V and 7 bases at J, with 11 bases between. The CDR3 is 12 amino acids. The germline CDR1 and CDR2 sequences are SGHAT and FQNNGV. CDR3: CASSPGWGGYTF. The CDR3 DNA follows: TGTGCCAGCAGCCCAGGGTGGGGTGGCTACACCTTC.

J is TRBJ1-5 and V is TRBV27; D remains ambiguous. Germline-derived CDR1 and CDR2 are MNHEY and SMNVEV (reference sequence). The length of the CDR3 is 15 residues. V lost 0 bases and J 5 bases, leaving 11 bases between the germline ends. The CDR3 loop reads CASSLSGGIYQPQHF. CDR3 bases: TGTGCCAGCAGTTTATCGGGAGGGATCTATCAGCCCCAGCATTTT.

This rearrangement joins TRBV9 to TRBJ2-3, with 11 bases that match TRBD2. With 4 bases clipped from V and 0 bases from J, the junction kept 10 bases outside the gene matches. The CDR3 has 18 amino acids. The germline gives CDR1 SGDLS, CDR2 YYNGEE. CDR3 region: CASSPQPRLAGSTDTQYF. The CDR3 DNA follows: TGTGCCAGCAGCCCGCAACCGCGACTAGCGGGGAGCACAGATACGCAGTATTTT. Filled out from reference TRBV9 and TRBJ2-3, the complete variable domain reads DSGVTQTPKHLITATGQRVTLRCSPRSGDLSVYWYQQSLDQGLQFLIQYYNGEERAKGNILERFSAQQFPDLHSELNLSSLELGDSALYFCASSPQPRLAGSTDTQYFGPGTRLTVL.

This clone was observed a few times. The V call is TRBV9, the J call TRBJ1-1; D gene unclear. With 0 bases removed from V and 8 bases from J, the gap between germline ends came to 14 bases. Germline V lookup: CDR1 SGDLS, CDR2 YYNGEE. The CDR3 is 14 amino acids. The CDR3 reads CASSVVVRMEEAFF. DNA for the CDR3: TGTGCCAGCAGCGTAGTGGTCAGGATGGAAGAAGCTTTCTTT.

The rearrangement links TRBV27 to TRBJ2-7; D unresolved. Trimming took off 6 bases at V and 5 bases at J, with 8 bases between the two ends. CDR3 length: 11 residues. CDR1 is MNHEY, CDR2 SMNVEV, per germline (reference sequence). The chain's CDR3 is CASRGAHEQYF. As DNA, the CDR3 is TGTGCCAGCAGGGGCGCCCACGAGCAGTACTTC.

Regarding this clone: Sequence at one end of the junction differs from germline and may be a read error. The J gene is TRBJ1-3, the V gene TRBV16; TRBD1 matches 7 bases. The CDR3 consists of 11 residues. Germline V gene sequence: CDR1 KGHSY, CDR2 FQNENV. The CDR3 sequence: CASSQGQVCHF. CDR3 DNA sequence: TGTGCCAGCAGCCAAGGACAGGTTTGCCATTTT.

The chain joins TRBV6-5 to TRBJ2-7, with D possibly TRBD2 on 5 matching bases. CDR3 length: 12 amino acids. Germline V gene lookup returns CDR1 MNHEY and CDR2 SVGAGI. Deletions cut 5 bases from V and 10 bases from J, with 15 bases between. The CDR3 sequence: CASSLLRGIQYF. As DNA, the CDR3 is TGTGCCAGCAGTCTTCTACGGGGTATCCAGTACTTC.

This sequence joins TRBV28 and TRBJ2-3; TRBD2 matches 10 bases. This CDR3 is built from 18 residues. CDR1 is MDHEN and CDR2 is SYDVKM in the germline V gene. The V segment lost 11 bases and the J segment 1 base; nucleotides outside the gene matches: 18. Written as DNA, the CDR3 is TGTGCCTCACGGGGTGATCGGGCAGGACTAGCGGGCACAGATACGCAGTATTTT. Residues: CASRGDRAGLAGTDTQYF. Using reference TRBV28 and TRBJ2-3 for the parts outside the CDR3, the full variable domain is DVKVTQSSRYLVKRTGEKVFLECVQDMDHENMFWYRQDPGLGLRLIYFSYDVKMKEKGDIPEGYSVSREKKERFSLILESASTNQTSMYLCASRGDRAGLAGTDTQYFGPGTRLTVL.

The chain recombines TRBV29-1 with TRBJ1-3; D is unclear. This CDR3 spans 12 amino acids. V shed 1 base and J shed 4 bases, with 5 bases lying between them. The germline CDR1 and CDR2 sequences are SQVTM and ANQGSEA. DNA of the CDR3: TGCAGCGTTGAAGGCAGGGGAAACACCATATATTTT. It translates to CSVEGRGNTIYF. Looking up the rest from reference TRBV29-1 and TRBJ1-3 gives the full variable domain: SAVISQKPSRDICQRGTSLTIQCQVDSQVTMMFWYRQQPGQSLTLIATANQGSEATYESGFVIDKFPISRPNLTFSTLTVSNMSPEDSSIYLCSVEGRGNTIYFGEGSWLTVV.